A selection of T cell receptor beta chains follows, all from one sample in a study of graft-versus-host responses after intestinal transplantation. Sequencing used immunoSEQ multiplex PCR; TCRdb keeps in-frame clones, though not all of them. Among tens of thousands of clones listed, more than 80% were seen once. Antigens for these TCRs are unknown. The material was unstimulated CD8+ T cells sorted from spleen or lymph node cells, obtained before intestinal transplant. The receptor set was obtained from a human donor who received an intestinal transplant. Each CDR3 is given with its conserved first and last residue. The D gene is left open where the match is weak. Clone size is shown for a subset of rows, as once, few, many or a class of expanded clone.

NA | TRBJ1-5 | TRBV27 | NA | TGTGCCAGCAGTTTTTTCTCCTATCAGCCCCAGCATTTT | CASSFFSYQPQHF
NA | TRBJ2-2 | TRBV27 | NA | TGTGCCATTGGGAGGACAGGGAGGGCCGGGGAGCTGTTTTTT | CAIGRTGRAGELFF
NA | TRBJ2-1 | TRBV13 | TRBD1 | TGTGCCAGCAGCTCCGACGGGACAGGGGCCTACAATGAGCAGTTCTTC | CASSSDGTGAYNEQFF
NA | TRBJ2-7 | TRBV4-2 | TRBD1 | TGTGCCAGCAGCCAAGATTGGGAACGACAGGGTTCACTCTACGAGCAGTACTTC | CASSQDWERQGSLYEQYF
once | TRBJ2-7 | TRBV28 | NA | TGTGCCAGCAGCACCCGTAACAACAGGGAGGGGCAGTACTTC | CASSTRNNREGQYF
NA | TRBJ2-6 | TRBV2 | NA | TGTGCCACCTGGGGGGGGCCTGGGGCCAACGTCCTGACTTTC | CATWGGPGANVLTF
NA | TRBJ2-6 | TRBV4-1 | NA | TGCGCCAGCGGCCTCAACGCGGGTGGGGCCAACGTCCTGACTTTC | CASGLNAGGANVLTF
NA | TRBJ2-1 | TRBV11-1 | TRBD2 | TGTGCCAGCAGCCCCAGGCGGCTTGGCGGGAGGGTCGCCCACAATGAGCAGTTCTTC | CASSPRRLGGRVAHNEQFF
NA | TRBJ2-5 | TRBV5-6 | NA | TGTGCCAGCAGCTTGAGGGGCAGATCGGGCCAAGAGACCCAGTACTTC | CASSLRGRSGQETQYF
NA | TRBJ1-2 | TRBV2 | NA | TGTGCCAGTCTTGAAATCGAACAGACCCATAACTATGGCTACACCTTC | CASLEIEQTHNYGYTF
NA | TRBJ2-2 | TRBV5-1 | TRBD1 | TGCGCCAGCGGACAGGGTCGGTACACCGGGGAGCTGTTTTTT | CASGQGRYTGELFF
NA | TRBJ2-1 | TRBV9 | NA | TGTGCCAGCAGCGTTGGCGGGGCGTCCTACAATGAGCAGTTCTTC | CASSVGGASYNEQFF
NA | TRBJ2-7 | TRBV28 | TRBD1 | TGTGCCAGCAGTACCCTGGACAGGGGGCTGTCCTACGAGCAGTACTTC | CASSTLDRGLSYEQYF
few | TRBJ2-7 | TRBV28 | TRBD2 | TGTGCCAGCAGCCTAGGACTAGCGGGTGCCTACGAGCAGTACTTC | CASSLGLAGAYEQYF
NA | TRBJ2-7 | TRBV27 | TRBD1 | TGTGCCAGCAGTCCCTGGACAGGGGCGACCTACGAGCAGTACTTC | CASSPWTGATYEQYF
NA | TRBJ1-1 | TRBV11-2 | NA | TGTGCCAGCAGCTTAGTACACAGGAACACTGAAGCTTTCTTT | CASSLVHRNTEAFF
NA | TRBJ1-1 | TRBV29-1 | NA | TGCAGCGTAGAGCGGAGCGCAAACACTGAAGCTTTCTTT | CSVERSANTEAFF
few | TRBJ2-3 | TRBV6-1 | TRBD2 | TGTGCCAGCAGTCAGGCTAGCGGGGGGGCAGATACGCAGTATTTT | CASSQASGGADTQYF
NA | TRBJ1-4 | TRBV5-1 | NA | TGCGCCAGCAGCTTGGGGGAGGGAAGTTCTAATGAAAAACTGTTTTTT | CASSLGEGSSNEKLFF
NA | TRBJ2-2 | TRBV6-1 | NA | TGTGCCAGCACCGGGATACCTAACACCGGGGAGCTGTTTTTT | CASTGIPNTGELFF
NA | TRBJ1-6 | TRBV27 | NA | TGTGCCAGCAGTTTATCGGGCGTAGTCTATAATTCACCCCTCCACTTT | CASSLSGVVYNSPLHF
once | TRBJ1-1 | TRBV4-1 | NA | TGCGCCAGCAGCCAAGGGCGGCGGCGGTACACTGAAGCTTTCTTT | CASSQGRRRYTEAFF
NA | TRBJ2-7 | TRBV19 | NA | TGTGCCAGTAGTTCAGGATACGAGCAGTACTTC | CASSSGYEQYF
NA | TRBJ1-3 | TRBV30 | TRBD1 | TGTGCCTGGGGGACAGGATCTGGAAACACCATATATTTT | CAWGTGSGNTIYF
NA | TRBJ2-3 | TRBV2 | TRBD2 | TGTGCCAGCAGCCATAGCGGGACTAGCGGAACAGATACGCAGTATTTT | CASSHSGTSGTDTQYF
NA | TRBJ2-2 | TRBV7-8 | NA | TGTGCCAGCAGCTTTGCAGGGAAAGTTGACACCGGGGAGCTGTTTTTT | CASSFAGKVDTGELFF
NA | TRBJ2-7 | TRBV11-2 | NA | TGTGCCAGCAGCTCCTACCTTGAGGGTCTGATATACGAGCAGTACTTC | CASSSYLEGLIYEQYF
NA | TRBJ2-1 | TRBV9 | TRBD2 | TGTGCCAGCAGCGTAGCCGGGACTACCTACAATGAGCAGTTCTTC | CASSVAGTTYNEQFF
NA | TRBJ2-2 | TRBV29-1 | NA | TGCAGCGTTACTCAGAACACCGGGGAGCTGTTTTTT | CSVTQNTGELFF
NA | TRBJ1-2 | TRBV27 | NA | TGTGCCAGCAGCCTCTGGGGGACAAACTATGGCTACACCTTC | CASSLWGTNYGYTF
once | TRBJ2-2 | TRBV28 | TRBD2 | TGTGCCAGCAGTCCACTGACCGGGACTAGGAACACCGGGGAGCTGTTTTTT | CASSPLTGTRNTGELFF
NA | TRBJ2-7 | TRBV27 | TRBD1 | TGTGCCAGCAGTCCCTCGGACAGGGGGCGCTTGGAGCAGTACTTC | CASSPSDRGRLEQYF
NA | TRBJ2-7 | TRBV2 | NA | TGTGCCAGCAGTCTGTCCGTCGGGGTTTTCTACGAGCAGTACTTC | CASSLSVGVFYEQYF
NA | TRBJ2-1 | TRBV4-2 | NA | TGTGCCAGCAGCCAGGGTGAGACGGGGTACAATGAGCAGTTCTTC | CASSQGETGYNEQFF
NA | TRBJ2-5 | TRBV28 | TRBD2 | TGTGCCAGCATTGGCCGGACTAGCGGGGAGGTACGACAGACCCAGTACTTC | CASIGRTSGEVRQTQYF
NA | TRBJ2-1 | TRBV9 | NA | TGTGCCAGCAGCGTAGCTGACTCGGAGCAGTTCTTC | CASSVADSEQFF
NA | TRBJ2-3 | TRBV5-4 | TRBD2 | TGTGCCAGCAGCATCGGACTAGCGGACACAGATACGCAGTATTTT | CASSIGLADTDTQYF
NA | TRBJ1-1 | TRBV5-1 | TRBD1 | TGCGCCAGCAGCTCTGGACAGGGGGAACTGAACACTGAAGCTTTCTTT | CASSSGQGELNTEAFF
NA | TRBJ2-2 | TRBV4-1 | NA | TGCGCCAGCAGCCATCAGGGCGGGGAGCTGTTTTTT | CASSHQGGELFF
NA | TRBJ1-2 | TRBV5-4 | TRBD1 | TGTGCCAGCAGCTTCATGTATCTCAAAGACAGGGGAGAGGGCTACACCTTC | CASSFMYLKDRGEGYTF
NA | TRBJ2-1 | TRBV4-1 | NA | TGCGCCAGCAGCCAAGATTTCGTCTACCCGTACAATGAGCAGTTCTTC | CASSQDFVYPYNEQFF
NA | TRBJ2-5 | TRBV13 | NA | TGTGCCAGCAGCTCCACGGGACACAACCAAGAGACCCAGTACTTC | CASSSTGHNQETQYF
once | TRBJ2-1 | TRBV28 | NA | TGTGCCAGCAGTTACGGTAGTGAGCAGTTCTTC | CASSYGSEQFF
NA | TRBJ2-7 | TRBV19 | TRBD1 | TGTGCCAGTAGCCCCGGGACAGGGGGCTTATACGAGCAGTACTTC | CASSPGTGGLYEQYF
few | TRBJ1-3 | TRBV7-9 | NA | TGTGCCAGCAGCCCAGGAATTAGAAACACCATATATTTT | CASSPGIRNTIYF
NA | TRBJ1-2 | TRBV28 | NA | TGTGCCAGCAGTTTACCGACAGACACTAACTATGGCTACACCTTC | CASSLPTDTNYGYTF
NA | TRBJ1-5 | TRBV28 | TRBD1 | TGTGCCAGCAGAGGAGGGGGCCCTAATCAGCCCCAGCATTTT | CASRGGGPNQPQHF
NA | TRBJ2-7 | TRBV4-1 | NA | TGCGCCAGCAGCCAAATCGACAGTTACGAGCAGTACTTC | CASSQIDSYEQYF
few | TRBJ2-7 | TRBV6-6 | NA | TGTGCCAGCAGTTTCCAGGGAAACGAGCAGTACTTC | CASSFQGNEQYF
NA | TRBJ2-7 | TRBV6-4 | NA | TGTGCCAGCAGTTCCGGGTCCCTCCACTACGAGCAGTACTTC | CASSSGSLHYEQYF
NA | TRBJ2-7 | TRBV5-1 | TRBD2 | TGCGCCAGCAGCCGGACTAGCGGAAGGCACGAGCAGTACTTC | CASSRTSGRHEQYF
NA | TRBJ2-7 | TRBV19 | NA | TGTGCCAGTAGTGCGGGACAGATCTACGAGCAGTACTTC | CASSAGQIYEQYF
once | TRBJ2-1 | TRBV2 | NA | TGTGCCAGCAGCGGCGAGCGGGCCCCCGGGGAAAATGAGCAGTTCTTC | CASSGERAPGENEQFF
once | TRBJ2-7 | TRBV7-2 | TRBD1 | TGTGCCAGCAGCTGGCTCCTACGGGACAGGGTTGGCGAGCAGTACTTC | CASSWLLRDRVGEQYF
NA | TRBJ2-7 | TRBV6-5 | TRBD2 | TGTGCCAGCAGCGCGAGCGGGGACTGGACCTACGAGCAGTACTTC | CASSASGDWTYEQYF
NA | TRBJ1-1 | TRBV20-1 | NA | TGCAGTGTGGGGGGCACTGAAGCTTTCTTT | CSVGGTEAFF
few | TRBJ2-3 | TRBV6-4 | TRBD2 | TGTGCCAGCAGTGACAGCGGGGGGACAGATACGCAGTATTTT | CASSDSGGTDTQYF
NA | TRBJ1-2 | TRBV19 | NA | TGTGCCAGTAGTATGGGTCAGGGCCACTATGGCTACACCTTC | CASSMGQGHYGYTF
NA | TRBJ1-4 | TRBV4-1 | NA | TGCGCCAGCAGCCAAGTTGGCACAACTAATGAAAAACTGTTTTTT | CASSQVGTTNEKLFF